This T cell receptor beta chain emerged from a study of blood T cell repertoires in COVID-19. Turning to the study itself: The samples span acute and convalescent COVID-19 from the United States, Italy and Spain.

The CDR3 consists of 16 residues. Germline trimming cut 4 bases from V and 3 bases from J; bases unmatched to any gene: 5. Germline loops: CDR1 SGDLS, CDR2 YYNGEE. Data came from immunoSEQ multiplex PCR; TCRdb stores just in-frame clones and leaves some out. This table has around 220,000 clones, around 84% appearing once. The sequence came from a man in his thirties or forties with active or convalescent COVID-19. The J gene is TRBJ2-3, the V gene TRBV9; 13 bases agree with TRBD2. The sequencing sample was made of peripheral blood. As DNA, the CDR3 is TGTGCCAGCAGCCCTCGGACTAGCGGGAGAACAGATACGCAGTATTTT. It yields the protein CASSPRTSGRTDTQYF.